This T cell receptor (beta chain) came from a study of immune evolution from preneoplasia to lung adenocarcinoma. Findings of the study overall: Normal lung had the highest top T cell clone frequencies.

J lost 7 bases, V lost 7 bases, and 9 bases had no gene match. The CDR3 runs 14 residues. Germline lookup yields CDR1 MNHNS and CDR2 SASEGT. As for this clone: The antigen is undetermined.

Only in-frame clones appear in the TCRdb table, and some are missing; sequencing was by immunoSEQ multiplex PCR. The sample carries 8,500 to 13,000 clones, approximately 81% recorded once. Sequencing was carried out using FFPE minimally invasive lung adenocarcinoma tissue. The clonotype comes from a person aged 65-85 years with lung adenocarcinoma. This chain links TRBV6-1 with TRBJ1-4; 7 bases align to TRBD1. The DNA for the CDR3 is TGTGCCAGCACGATACAGGGGAGGAGTGAAAAACTGTTTTTT. The encoded protein is CASTIQGRSEKLFF.